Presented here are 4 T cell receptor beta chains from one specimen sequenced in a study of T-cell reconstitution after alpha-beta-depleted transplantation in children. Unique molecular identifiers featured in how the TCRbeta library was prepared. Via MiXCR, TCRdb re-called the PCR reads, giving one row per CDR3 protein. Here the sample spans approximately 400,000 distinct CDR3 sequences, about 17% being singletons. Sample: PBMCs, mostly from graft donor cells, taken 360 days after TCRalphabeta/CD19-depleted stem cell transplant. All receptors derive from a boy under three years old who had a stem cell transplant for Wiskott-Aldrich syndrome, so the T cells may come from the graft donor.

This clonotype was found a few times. For the CDR3, the DNA is TGTGCCGGCAACAGGGGGGCCCCGAACACCGGGGAGCTGTTTTTT. Amino acid sequence: CAGNRGAPNTGELFF. The chain recombines TRBV2 with TRBJ2-2; TRBD1 matches 8 bases. The CDR3 runs to 15 residues. After removal of 11 bases from V and 0 bases from J, the junction contained 8 bases not matched to a gene. Germline assignment: CDR1 SNHLY and CDR2 FYNNEI.

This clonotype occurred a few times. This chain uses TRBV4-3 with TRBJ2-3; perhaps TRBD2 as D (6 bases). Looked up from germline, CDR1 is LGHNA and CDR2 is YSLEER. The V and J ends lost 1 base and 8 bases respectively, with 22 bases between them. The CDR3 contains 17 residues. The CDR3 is CASSQVNGGISVGTQYF. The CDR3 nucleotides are TGCGCCAGCAGCCAAGTCAACGGCGGGATTAGTGTAGGTACGCAGTATTTT.

The CDR3 reads CATSGLAGGPWDTQYF. Here the CDR3 DNA reads TGTGCCACCTCCGGACTAGCGGGAGGACCTTGGGATACGCAGTATTTT. The genes are TRBV10-3 and TRBJ2-3; 14 positions agree with TRBD2. Trimming cost V 10 bases and J 6 bases; bases outside gene matches: 12. The germline V gene encodes CDR1 ENHRY and CDR2 SYGVKD. CDR3 length: 16 residues.

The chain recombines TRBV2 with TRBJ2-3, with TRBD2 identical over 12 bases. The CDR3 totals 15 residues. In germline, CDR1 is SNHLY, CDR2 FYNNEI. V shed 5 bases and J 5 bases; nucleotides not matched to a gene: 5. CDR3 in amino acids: CASSRLAGVGDTQYF. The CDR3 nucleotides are TGTGCCAGCAGTAGACTAGCGGGAGTTGGAGATACGCAGTATTTT. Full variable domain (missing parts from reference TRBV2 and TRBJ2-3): EPEVTQTPSHQVTQMGQEVILRCVPISNHLYFYWYRQILGQKVEFLVSFYNNEISEKSEIFDDQFSVERPDGSNFTLKIRSTKLEDSAMYFCASSRLAGVGDTQYFGPGTRLTVL.